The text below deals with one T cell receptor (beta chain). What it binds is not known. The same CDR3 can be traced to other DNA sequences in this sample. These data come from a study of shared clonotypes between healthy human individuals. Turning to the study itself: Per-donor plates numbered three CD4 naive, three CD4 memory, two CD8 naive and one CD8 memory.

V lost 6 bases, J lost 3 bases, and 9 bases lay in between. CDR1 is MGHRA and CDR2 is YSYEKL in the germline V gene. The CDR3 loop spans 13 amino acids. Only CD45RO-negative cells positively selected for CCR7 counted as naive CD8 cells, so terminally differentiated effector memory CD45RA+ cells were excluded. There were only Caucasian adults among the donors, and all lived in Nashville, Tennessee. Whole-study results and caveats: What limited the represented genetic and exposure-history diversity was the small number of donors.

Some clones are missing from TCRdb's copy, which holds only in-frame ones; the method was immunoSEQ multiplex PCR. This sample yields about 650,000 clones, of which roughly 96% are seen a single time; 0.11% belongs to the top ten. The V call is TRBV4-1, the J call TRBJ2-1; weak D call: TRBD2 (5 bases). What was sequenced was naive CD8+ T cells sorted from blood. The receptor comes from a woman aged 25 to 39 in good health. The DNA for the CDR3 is TGCGCCAGCAGTCCCCGGGACTACAATGAGCAGTTCTTC. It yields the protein CASSPRDYNEQFF.